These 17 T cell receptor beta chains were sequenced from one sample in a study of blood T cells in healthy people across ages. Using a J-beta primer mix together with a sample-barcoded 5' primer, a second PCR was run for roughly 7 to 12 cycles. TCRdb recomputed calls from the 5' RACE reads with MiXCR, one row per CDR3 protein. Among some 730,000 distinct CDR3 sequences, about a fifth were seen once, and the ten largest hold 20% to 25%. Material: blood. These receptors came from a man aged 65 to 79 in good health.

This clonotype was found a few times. CDR3 amino acids: CSAGTSGSRETQYF. In DNA, the CDR3 is TGCAGTGCTGGGACTAGCGGGAGTAGGGAGACCCAGTACTTC. The rearrangement joins TRBV20-1 to TRBJ2-5, with TRBD2 matching 14 bases. The CDR3 consists of 14 residues. Germline V lookup: CDR1 DFQATT, CDR2 SNEGSKA (reference sequence). J lost 5 bases, V lost 5 bases, and 4 bases had no gene match.

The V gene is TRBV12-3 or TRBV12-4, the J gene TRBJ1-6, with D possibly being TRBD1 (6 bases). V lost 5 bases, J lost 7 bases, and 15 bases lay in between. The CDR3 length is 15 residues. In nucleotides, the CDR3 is TGTGCCAGCAGTGAACACAGGGCCAGGAATTCACCCCTCCACTTT. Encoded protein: CASSEHRARNSPLHF.

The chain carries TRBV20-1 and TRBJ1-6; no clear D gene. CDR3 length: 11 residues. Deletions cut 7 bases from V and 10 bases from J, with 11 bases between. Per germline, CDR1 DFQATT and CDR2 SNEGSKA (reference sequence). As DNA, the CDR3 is TGCAGTGATACACCCCCCTCACCCCTCCACTTT. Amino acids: CSDTPPSPLHF.

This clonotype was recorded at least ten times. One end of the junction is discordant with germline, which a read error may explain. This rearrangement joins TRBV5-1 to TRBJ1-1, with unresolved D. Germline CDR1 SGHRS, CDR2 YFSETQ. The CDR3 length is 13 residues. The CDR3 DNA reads TGTGCCAGCAGTCCACGTGAGAACACTGAAGCTTTCTTT. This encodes CASSPRENTEAFF.

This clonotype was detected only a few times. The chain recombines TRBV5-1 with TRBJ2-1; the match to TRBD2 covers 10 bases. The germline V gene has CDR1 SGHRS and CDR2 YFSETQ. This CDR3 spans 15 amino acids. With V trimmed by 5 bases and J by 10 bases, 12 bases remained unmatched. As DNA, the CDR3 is TGCGCCAGCAGTACTAGCGGGGCCTTAAATTCGGAGCAGTTCTTC. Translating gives CASSTSGALNSEQFF. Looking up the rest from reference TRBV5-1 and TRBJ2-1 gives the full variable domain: KAGVTQTPRYLIKTRGQQVTLSCSPISGHRSVSWYQQTPGQGLQFLFEYFSETQRNKGNFPGRFSGRQFSNSRSEMNVSTLELGDSALYLCASSTSGALNSEQFFGPGTRLTVL.

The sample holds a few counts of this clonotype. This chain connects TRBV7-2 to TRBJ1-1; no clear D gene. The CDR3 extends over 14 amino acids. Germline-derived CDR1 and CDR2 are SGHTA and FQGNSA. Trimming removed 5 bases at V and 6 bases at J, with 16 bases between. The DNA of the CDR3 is TGTGCCAGCAGCACAGCTGGAGGATTTGCTGAAGCTTTCTTT. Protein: CASSTAGGFAEAFF. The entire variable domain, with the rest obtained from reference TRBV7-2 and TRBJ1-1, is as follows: GAGVSQSPSNKVTEKGKDVELRCDPISGHTALYWYRQSLGQGLEFLIYFQGNSAPDKSGLPSDRFSAERTGGSVSTLTIQRTQQEDSAVYLCASSTAGGFAEAFFGQGTRLTVV.

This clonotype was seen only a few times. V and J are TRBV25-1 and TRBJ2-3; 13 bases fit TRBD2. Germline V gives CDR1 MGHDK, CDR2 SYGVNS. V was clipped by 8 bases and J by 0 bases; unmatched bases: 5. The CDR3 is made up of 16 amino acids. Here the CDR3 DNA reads TGTGCCAGCGGGGGGGGACTAGCGGGAAGCACAGATACGCAGTATTTT. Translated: CASGGGLAGSTDTQYF. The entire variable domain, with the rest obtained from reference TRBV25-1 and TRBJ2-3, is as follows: EADIYQTPRYLVIGTGKKITLECSQTMGHDKMYWYQQDPGMELHLIHYSYGVNSTEKGDLSSESTVSRIRTEHFPLTLESARPSHTSQYLCASGGGLAGSTDTQYFGPGTRLTVL.

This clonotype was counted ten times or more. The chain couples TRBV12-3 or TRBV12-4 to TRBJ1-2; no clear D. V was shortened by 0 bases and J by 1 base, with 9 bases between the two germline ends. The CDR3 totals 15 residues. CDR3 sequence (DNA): TGTGCCAGCAGTTTAGCGCAAGGGATTAACTATGGCTACACCTTC. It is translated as CASSLAQGINYGYTF.

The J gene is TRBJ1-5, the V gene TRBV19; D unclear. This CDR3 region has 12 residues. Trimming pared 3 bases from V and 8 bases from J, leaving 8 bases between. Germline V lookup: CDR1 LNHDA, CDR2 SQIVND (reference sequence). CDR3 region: CASSIGVKPQHF. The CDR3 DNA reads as TGTGCCAGTAGTATTGGGGTTAAGCCCCAGCATTTT.

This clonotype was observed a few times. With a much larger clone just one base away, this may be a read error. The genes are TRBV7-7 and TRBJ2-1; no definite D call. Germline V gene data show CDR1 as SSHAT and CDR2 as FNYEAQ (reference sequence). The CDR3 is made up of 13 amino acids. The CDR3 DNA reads TGTGCCAGCAGCTTAGGGCAGAACAATGAGCAGTCCTTC. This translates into CASSLGQNNEQSF.

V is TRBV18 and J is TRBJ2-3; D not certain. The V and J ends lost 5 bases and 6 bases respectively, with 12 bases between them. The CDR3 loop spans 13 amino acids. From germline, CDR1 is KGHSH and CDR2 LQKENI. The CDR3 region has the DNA TGTGCCAGCTCAACCGACCGTCGGGATACGCAGTATTTT. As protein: CASSTDRRDTQYF.

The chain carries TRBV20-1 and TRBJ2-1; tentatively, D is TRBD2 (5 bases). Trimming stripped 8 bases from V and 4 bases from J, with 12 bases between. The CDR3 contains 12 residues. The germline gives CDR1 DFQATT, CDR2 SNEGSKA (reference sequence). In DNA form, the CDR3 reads TGCAGTCAGATCCGGGATTACAATGAGCAGTTCTTC. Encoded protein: CSQIRDYNEQFF.

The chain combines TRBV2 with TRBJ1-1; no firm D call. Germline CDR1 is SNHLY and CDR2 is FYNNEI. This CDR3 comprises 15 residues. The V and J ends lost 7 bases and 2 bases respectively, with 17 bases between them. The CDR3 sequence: CASKTIRAYNTEAFF. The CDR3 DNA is TGTGCCAGCAAGACTATCCGGGCCTATAACACTGAAGCTTTCTTT.

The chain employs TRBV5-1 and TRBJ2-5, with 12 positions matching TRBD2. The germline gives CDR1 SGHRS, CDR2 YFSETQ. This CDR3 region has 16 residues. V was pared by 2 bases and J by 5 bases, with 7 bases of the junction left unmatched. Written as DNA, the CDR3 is TGCGCCAGCAGCTTACCTAGCGGGGGGGCTTTTGAGACCCAGTACTTC. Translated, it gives CASSLPSGGAFETQYF.

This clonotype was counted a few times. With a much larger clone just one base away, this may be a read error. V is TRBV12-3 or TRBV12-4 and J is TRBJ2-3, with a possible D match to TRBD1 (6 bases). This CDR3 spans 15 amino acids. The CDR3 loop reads CAGSFWGPGTDTQYF. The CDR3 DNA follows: TGTGCCGGCAGTTTCTGGGGGCCGGGCACAGATACGCAGTATTTT.

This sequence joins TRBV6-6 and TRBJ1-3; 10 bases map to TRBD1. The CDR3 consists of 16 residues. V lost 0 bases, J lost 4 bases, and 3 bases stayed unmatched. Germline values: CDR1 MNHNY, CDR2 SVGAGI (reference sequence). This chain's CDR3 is CASSYSLTGGGNTIYF. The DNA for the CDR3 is TGTGCCAGCAGTTACTCCTTGACAGGGGGCGGAAACACCATATATTTT.

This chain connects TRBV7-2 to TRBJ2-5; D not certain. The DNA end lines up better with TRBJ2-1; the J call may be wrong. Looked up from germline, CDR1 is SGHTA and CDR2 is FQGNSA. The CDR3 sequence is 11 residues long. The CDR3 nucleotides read TGTGCCAGCAGCTGGTACGATGAGCAGTTCTTC. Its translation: CASSWYDEQFF.